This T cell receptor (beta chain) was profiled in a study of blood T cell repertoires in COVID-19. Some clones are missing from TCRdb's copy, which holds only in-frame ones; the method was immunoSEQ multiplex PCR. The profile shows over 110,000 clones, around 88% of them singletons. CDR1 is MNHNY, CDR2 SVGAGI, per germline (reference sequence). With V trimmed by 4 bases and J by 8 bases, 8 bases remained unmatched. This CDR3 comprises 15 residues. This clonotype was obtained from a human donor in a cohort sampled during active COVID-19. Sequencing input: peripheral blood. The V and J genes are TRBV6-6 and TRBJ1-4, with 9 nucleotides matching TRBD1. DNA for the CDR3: TGTGCCAGCAGTTCACAGGGACAGGGTAACGAAAAACTGTTTTTT. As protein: CASSSQGQGNEKLFF.